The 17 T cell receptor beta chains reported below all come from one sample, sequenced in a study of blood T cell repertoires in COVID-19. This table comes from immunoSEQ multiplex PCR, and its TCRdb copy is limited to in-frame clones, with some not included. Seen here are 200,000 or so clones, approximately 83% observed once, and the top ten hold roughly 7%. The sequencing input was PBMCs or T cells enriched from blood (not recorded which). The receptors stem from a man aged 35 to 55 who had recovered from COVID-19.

The CDR3 spells CAWSSDRFLGNEQFF. The DNA of the CDR3 is TGTGCCTGGAGTTCGGACAGATTTTTAGGCAATGAGCAGTTCTTC. The V and J genes are TRBV30 and TRBJ2-1, with a weak D call TRBD1 (6 bases). Germline CDR1 and CDR2: GTSNPN and SVGIG (reference sequence). Trimming shortened V by 2 bases and J by 6 bases, and 17 bases separated the two germline ends. The CDR3 has 15 residues.

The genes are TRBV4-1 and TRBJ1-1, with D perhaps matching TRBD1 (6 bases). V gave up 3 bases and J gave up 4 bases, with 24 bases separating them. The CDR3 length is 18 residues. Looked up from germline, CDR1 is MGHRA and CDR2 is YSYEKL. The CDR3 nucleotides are TGCGCCAGCAGCCACCTTAGGACAGTAAAGAACTTGGGCACTGAAGCTTTCTTT. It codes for CASSHLRTVKNLGTEAFF.

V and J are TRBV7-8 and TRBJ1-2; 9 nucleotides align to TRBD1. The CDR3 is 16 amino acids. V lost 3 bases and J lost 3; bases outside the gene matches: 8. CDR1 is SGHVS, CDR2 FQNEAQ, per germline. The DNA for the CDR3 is TGTGCCAGCAGCTTTGATTGGACAGGGGTGGACTATGGCTACACCTTC. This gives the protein CASSFDWTGVDYGYTF.

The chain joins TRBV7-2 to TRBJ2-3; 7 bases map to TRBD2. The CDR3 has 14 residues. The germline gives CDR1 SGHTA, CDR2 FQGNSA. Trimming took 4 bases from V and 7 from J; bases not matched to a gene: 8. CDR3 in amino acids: CASSSGLVRNTQYF. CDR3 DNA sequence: TGTGCCAGCAGCTCCGGACTAGTACGAAATACGCAGTATTTT. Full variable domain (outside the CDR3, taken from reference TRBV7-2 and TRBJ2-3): GAGVSQSPSNKVTEKGKDVELRCDPISGHTALYWYRQSLGQGLEFLIYFQGNSAPDKSGLPSDRFSAERTGGSVSTLTIQRTQQEDSAVYLCASSSGLVRNTQYFGPGTRLTVL.

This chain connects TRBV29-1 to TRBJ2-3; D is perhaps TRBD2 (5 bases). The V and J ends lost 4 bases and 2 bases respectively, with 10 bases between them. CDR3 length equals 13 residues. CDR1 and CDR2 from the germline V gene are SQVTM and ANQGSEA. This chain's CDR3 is CSVVSGNTDTQYF. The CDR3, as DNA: TGCAGCGTTGTCTCGGGGAACACAGATACGCAGTATTTT.

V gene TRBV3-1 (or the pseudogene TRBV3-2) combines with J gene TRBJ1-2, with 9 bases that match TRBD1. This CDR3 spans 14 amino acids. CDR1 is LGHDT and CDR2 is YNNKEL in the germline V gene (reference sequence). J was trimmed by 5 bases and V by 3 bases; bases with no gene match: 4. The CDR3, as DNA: TGTGCCAGCAGCCACTGGGACAGGGTATATGGCTACACCTTC. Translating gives CASSHWDRVYGYTF.

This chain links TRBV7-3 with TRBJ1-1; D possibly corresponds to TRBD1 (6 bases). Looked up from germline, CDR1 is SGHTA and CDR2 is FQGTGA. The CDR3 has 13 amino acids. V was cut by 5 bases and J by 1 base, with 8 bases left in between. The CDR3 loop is CASSGQPNTEAFF. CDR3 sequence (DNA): TGTGCCAGCAGCGGACAGCCGAACACTGAAGCTTTCTTT.

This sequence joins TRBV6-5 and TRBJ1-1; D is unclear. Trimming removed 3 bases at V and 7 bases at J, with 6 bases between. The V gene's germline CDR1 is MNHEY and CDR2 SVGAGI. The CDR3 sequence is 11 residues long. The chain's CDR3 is CASSYSNEAFF. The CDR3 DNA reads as TGTGCCAGCAGTTATTCCAATGAAGCTTTCTTT.

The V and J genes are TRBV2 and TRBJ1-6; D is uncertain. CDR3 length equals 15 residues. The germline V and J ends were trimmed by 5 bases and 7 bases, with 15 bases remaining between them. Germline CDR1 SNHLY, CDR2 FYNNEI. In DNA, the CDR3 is TGTGCCAGCAGTCAGGCGACACAACGAAATTCACCCCTCCACTTT. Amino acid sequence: CASSQATQRNSPLHF.

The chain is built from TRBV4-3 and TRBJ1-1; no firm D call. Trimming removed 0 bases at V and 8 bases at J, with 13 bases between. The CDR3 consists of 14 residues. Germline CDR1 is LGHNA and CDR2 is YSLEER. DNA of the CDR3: TGCGCCAGCAGCCAAGATACACCCGGGTTGGAAGCTTTCTTT. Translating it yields CASSQDTPGLEAFF.

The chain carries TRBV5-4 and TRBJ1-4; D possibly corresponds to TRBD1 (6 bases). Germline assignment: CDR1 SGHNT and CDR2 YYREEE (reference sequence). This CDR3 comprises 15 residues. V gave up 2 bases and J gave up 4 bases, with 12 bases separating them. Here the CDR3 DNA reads TGTGCCAGCAGCTTCAGTACAGGGAGTAATGAAAAACTGTTTTTT. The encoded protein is CASSFSTGSNEKLFF.

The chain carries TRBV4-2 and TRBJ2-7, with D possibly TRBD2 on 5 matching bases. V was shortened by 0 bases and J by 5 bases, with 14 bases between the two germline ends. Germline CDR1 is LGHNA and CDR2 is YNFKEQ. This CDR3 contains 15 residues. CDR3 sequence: CASSQEGRTNHEQYF. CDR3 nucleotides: TGTGCCAGCAGCCAAGAGGGGAGAACAAATCACGAGCAGTACTTC.

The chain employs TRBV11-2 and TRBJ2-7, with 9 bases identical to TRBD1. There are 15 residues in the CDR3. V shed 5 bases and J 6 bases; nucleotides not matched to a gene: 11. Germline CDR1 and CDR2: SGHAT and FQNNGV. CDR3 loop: CASSALGQGTGEQYF. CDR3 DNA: TGTGCCAGCAGCGCCCTTGGACAGGGGACGGGCGAGCAGTACTTC.

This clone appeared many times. The CDR3 spells CASSVASGGSTDTQYF. CDR3 in DNA: TGTGCCAGCAGTGTCGCGAGCGGGGGTAGCACAGATACGCAGTATTTT. The chain combines TRBV6-4 with TRBJ2-3; the match to TRBD2 covers 8 bases. With V trimmed by 4 bases and J by 0 bases, 6 bases remained unmatched. The CDR3 covers 16 residues. Germline V lookup: CDR1 MRHNA, CDR2 SNTAGT.

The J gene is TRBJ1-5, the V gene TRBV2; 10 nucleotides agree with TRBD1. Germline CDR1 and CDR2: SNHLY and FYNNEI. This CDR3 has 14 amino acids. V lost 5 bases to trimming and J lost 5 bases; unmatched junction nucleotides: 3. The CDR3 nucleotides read TGTGCCAGCAGTTTCGGACAGGGGGATCAGCCCCAGCATTTT. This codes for CASSFGQGDQPQHF.

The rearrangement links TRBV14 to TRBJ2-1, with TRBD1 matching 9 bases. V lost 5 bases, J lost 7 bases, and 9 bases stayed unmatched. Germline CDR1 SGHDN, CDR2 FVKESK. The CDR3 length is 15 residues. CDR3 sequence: CASSSGTGIRNEQFF. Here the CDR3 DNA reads TGTGCCAGCAGCTCCGGGACAGGGATTAGGAATGAGCAGTTCTTC. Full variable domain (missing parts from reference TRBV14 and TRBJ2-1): EAGVTQFPSHSVIEKGQTVTLRCDPISGHDNLYWYRRVMGKEIKFLLHFVKESKQDESGMPNNRFLAERTGGTYSTLKVQPAELEDSGVYFCASSSGTGIRNEQFFGPGTRLTVL.

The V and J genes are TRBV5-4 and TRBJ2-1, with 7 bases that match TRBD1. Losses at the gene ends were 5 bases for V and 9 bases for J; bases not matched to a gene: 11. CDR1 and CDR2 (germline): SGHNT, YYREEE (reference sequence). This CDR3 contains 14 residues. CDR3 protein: CASRADRANVEQFF. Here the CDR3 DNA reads TGTGCCAGCAGGGCCGACAGGGCCAATGTTGAGCAGTTCTTC.